A selection of T cell receptor beta chains follows, all from one sample in a study of T cell repertoires in cytomegalovirus infection. No antigen is known for these receptors. TCRdb re-derived calls from the reads in MiXCR, one entry per CDR3 protein. The data show under 450,000 distinct CDR3 sequences, roughly 34% seen once. Sample: cultured PBMCs, taken from culture after CMV antigen stimulation. The receptor set was obtained from a human donor in good health (CMV status not recorded). Some clones in this sample may be carry-over from other donors' samples. Both conserved end residues are trimmed from each CDR3.

j_gene | v_gene | CDR3aa
TRBJ2-5 | TRBV14 | ASSLLREGVNVQETQY
TRBJ2-2 | TRBV27 | ASSSSTSGELF
TRBJ1-2 | TRBV6-2/TRBV6-3 | ASSDRSYGYT
TRBJ1-1 | TRBV20-1 | SASPPSPQNTEAF
TRBJ2-6 | TRBV18 | ASSPRDSSGANVLT
TRBJ1-5 | TRBV19 | ASSGVRAPPQH
TRBJ1-1 | TRBV6-2/TRBV6-3 | ASTPGGSRTEAF
TRBJ2-2 | TRBV28 | ASSSLGRGTGELF
TRBJ1-3 | TRBV6-2/TRBV6-3 | ASRTPIDSGNTIY
TRBJ2-7 | TRBV7-9 | ASSLSGRENVGQY
TRBJ2-4 | TRBV7-9 | ASSQSGRLSNIQY
TRBJ2-7 | TRBV7-8 | ASSPLAGVSDEQY
TRBJ1-1 | TRBV19 | ASSIVVGTTNLNTEAF
TRBJ2-5 | TRBV19 | ASSPVLGRQETQY
TRBJ2-1 | TRBV6-2/TRBV6-3 | ASSQAYNEQF
TRBJ1-4 | TRBV7-2 | ASSLGGLTGEKLF
TRBJ1-6 | TRBV19 | ASSGRQNSPLH
TRBJ2-1 | TRBV14 | ASSQSLGGNEQF
TRBJ1-1 | TRBV6-7 | ASSYKWMRRTTEAF
TRBJ1-1 | TRBV7-2 | ASSQSGQGTEAF
TRBJ2-2 | TRBV7-9 | ASSWGTGELF
TRBJ1-3 | TRBV12-3/TRBV12-4 | ASNSFVGTKDSGNTIY
TRBJ1-2 | TRBV19 | ASNFGTYYGYT
TRBJ2-1 | TRBV7-6 | ASSFSGEYNEQF
TRBJ1-4 | TRBV11-2 | ASSLDVYEKLF
TRBJ2-1 | TRBV27 | ASSLTQDLYNEQF
TRBJ2-1 | TRBV11-2 | ASRRGTAIYNEQF
TRBJ2-6 | TRBV7-3 | ASSPRGFGANVLT
TRBJ1-1 | TRBV7-9 | ASSLLPWTGDAF
TRBJ2-3 | TRBV19 | ASSKGLAGAGATDTQY
TRBJ2-1 | TRBV7-2 | ASSFRMGPYEQF
TRBJ2-2 | TRBV12-3/TRBV12-4 | ASSFLAGGSTGELF
TRBJ1-1 | TRBV7-6 | ASSLQKGTEAF